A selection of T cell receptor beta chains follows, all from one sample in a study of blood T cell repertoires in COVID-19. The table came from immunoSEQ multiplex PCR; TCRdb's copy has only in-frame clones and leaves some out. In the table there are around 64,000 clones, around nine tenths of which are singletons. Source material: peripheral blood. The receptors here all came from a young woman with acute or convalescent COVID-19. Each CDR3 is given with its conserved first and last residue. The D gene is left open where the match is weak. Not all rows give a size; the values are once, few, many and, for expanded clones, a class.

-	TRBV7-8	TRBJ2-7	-	TGTGCCAGCAGCCGGACTACCTACGAGCAGTACTTC	CASSRTTYEQYF
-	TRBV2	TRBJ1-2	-	TGTGCCAGCAGAGAATCGGGACTGACTTTGAGCTACACCTTC	CASRESGLTLSYTF
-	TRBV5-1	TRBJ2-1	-	TGCGCCAGCAGCTTGACGGGAGATAACTATGAGCAGTTCTTC	CASSLTGDNYEQFF
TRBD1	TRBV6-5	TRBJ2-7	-	TGTGCCAGCAGTCCGACAGGGTCCTACGAGCAGTACTTC	CASSPTGSYEQYF
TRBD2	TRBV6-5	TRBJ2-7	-	TGTGCCAGCAGGCCGCCGGGACTAGGCCTATACGAGCAGTACTTC	CASRPPGLGLYEQYF
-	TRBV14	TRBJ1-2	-	TGTGCCAGCAGCCAACAAGCGCAGGGGATAGATGGCTACACCTTC	CASSQQAQGIDGYTF
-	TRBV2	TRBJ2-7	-	TGTGCCAGCAGAAGCCCCGGACAGGATTCGGAGGGACGGTACTTC	CASRSPGQDSEGRYF
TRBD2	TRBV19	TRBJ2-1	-	TGTGCCAGTAGAAAACGGACTAGCGGACACAATGAGCAGTTCTTC	CASRKRTSGHNEQFF
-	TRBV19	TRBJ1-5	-	TGTGCCAGTAGTCCCGGACAAATAGTCGGCAATCAGCCCCAGCATTTT	CASSPGQIVGNQPQHF
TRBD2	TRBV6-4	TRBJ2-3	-	TGTGCCAGCAGTGAGACTAGCGGAGACACAGATACGCAGTATTTT	CASSETSGDTDTQYF
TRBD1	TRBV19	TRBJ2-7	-	TGTGCCAGTAGCCGGGACAGGGGGTACGAGCAGTACTTC	CASSRDRGYEQYF
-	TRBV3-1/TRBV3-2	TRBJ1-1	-	TGTGCCAGCCGAAGTAGGGACAAAAGGGTCCCCACTGAAGCTTTCTTT	CASRSRDKRVPTEAFF
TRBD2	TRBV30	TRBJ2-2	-	TGTGCCTGGAGTGGTCTAGCGGGAGCGAGCACCGGGGAGCTGTTTTTT	CAWSGLAGASTGELFF
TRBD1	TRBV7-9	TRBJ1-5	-	TGTGCCAGCAGCGCGACAGGGGATCCTCAGCCCCAGCATTTT	CASSATGDPQPQHF
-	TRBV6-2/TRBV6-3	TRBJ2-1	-	TGTGCCAGCAGTTACTCCCAGGGGCGCTTAAATGAGCAGTTCTTC	CASSYSQGRLNEQFF
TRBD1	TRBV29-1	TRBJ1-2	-	TGCAGCGTTGGGACAGGGGGAGATTATGGCTACACCTTC	CSVGTGGDYGYTF
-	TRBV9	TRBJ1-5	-	TGTGCCAGCAGCGCGGGTAGCTTGCATCAGCCCCAGCATTTT	CASSAGSLHQPQHF
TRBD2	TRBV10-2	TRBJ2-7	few	TGCGCCAGCAGCGGGACTAGCGGGAGCGAGCAGTACTTC	CASSGTSGSEQYF
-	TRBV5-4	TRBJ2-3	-	TGTGCCAGCAGCTTGGCCAGACTCACAGATACGCAGTATTTT	CASSLARLTDTQYF
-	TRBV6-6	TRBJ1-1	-	TGTGCCAGCAGTTCAGGGCCCACTGAAGCTTTCTTT	CASSSGPTEAFF
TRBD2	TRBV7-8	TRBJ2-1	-	TGTGCCAGCAGCTTAGTTTCTAGCGGTGGCAATGAGCAGTTCTTC	CASSLVSSGGNEQFF
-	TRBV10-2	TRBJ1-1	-	TGCGCCAGCAGTGAGGCCAGGGGCACTGAAGCTTTCTTT	CASSEARGTEAFF
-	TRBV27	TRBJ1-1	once	TGTGCCAGCAGCTTTAGCGCGTCCGCTGAAGCTTTCTTT	CASSFSASAEAFF
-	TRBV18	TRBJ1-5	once	TGTGCCAGCTCACCTTCAGGGGTAAATCAGCCCCAGCATTTT	CASSPSGVNQPQHF
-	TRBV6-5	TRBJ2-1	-	TGTGCCAGCGAAAAAGCCTTACAGGGAAATGAGCAGTTCTTC	CASEKALQGNEQFF
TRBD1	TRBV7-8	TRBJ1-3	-	TGTGCCAGCAGCTTAGCGACAGGGTACTCTGGAAACACCATATATTTT	CASSLATGYSGNTIYF
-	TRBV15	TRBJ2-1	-	TGTGCCACCAGCACGGGGAGCTCCTACAATGAGCAGTTCTTC	CATSTGSSYNEQFF
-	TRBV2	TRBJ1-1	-	TGTGCCAGCAGTGAGTTGGGGCCGAGTGCTTTCTTT	CASSELGPSAFF
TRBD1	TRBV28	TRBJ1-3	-	TGTACCAGCACAGGGGGGTACTCTGGAAACACCATATATTTT	CTSTGGYSGNTIYF
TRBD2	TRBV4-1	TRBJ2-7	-	TGCGCCAGCAGCCTCCTTAGCGGGGCGTCCGAGCAGTACTTC	CASSLLSGASEQYF
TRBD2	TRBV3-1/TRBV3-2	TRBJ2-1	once	TGTGCCAGCAGCTTCCTAGCGGGGCTACGAGAGCAGTTCTTC	CASSFLAGLREQFF
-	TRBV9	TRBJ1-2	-	TGTGCCAGCAGCGTAGAGCTTGGGGCATTGGACTATGGCTACACCTTC	CASSVELGALDYGYTF
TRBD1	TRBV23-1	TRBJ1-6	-	TGCGCCAGCTCTTACCCCCGACAGGGTTCATTTTACGCATATAATTCACCCCTCCACTTT	CASSYPRQGSFYAYNSPLHF
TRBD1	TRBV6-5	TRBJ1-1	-	TGTGCCAGCAGTTACACCGGGACAGCGAACACTGAAGCTTTCTTT	CASSYTGTANTEAFF
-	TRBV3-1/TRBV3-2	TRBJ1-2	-	TGTGCCAGCAGCCAAGAAAACAGCTATGATGGCTACACCTTC	CASSQENSYDGYTF
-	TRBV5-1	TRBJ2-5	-	TGCGCCAGCAGCCCTGGACAGCGACAAGAGACCCAGTACTTC	CASSPGQRQETQYF
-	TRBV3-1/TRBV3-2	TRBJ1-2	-	TGTGCCAGCAGCCAAGATTCCGAGGGCTACACCTTC	CASSQDSEGYTF
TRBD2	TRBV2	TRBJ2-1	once	TGTGCCAGCAGTGTTCTAGCGGGGGGCTACAATGAGCAGTTCTTC	CASSVLAGGYNEQFF
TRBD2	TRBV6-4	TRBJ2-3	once	TGTGCCAGCAGTGAGGTTAGCGGGGGGCCGCAGTATTTT	CASSEVSGGPQYF
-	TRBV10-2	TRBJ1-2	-	TGCGCCAGCAGTGAGGATTCTCAGGGGACGAACTATGGCTACACCTTC	CASSEDSQGTNYGYTF
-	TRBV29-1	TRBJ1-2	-	TGCAGCGTTTTTACGGGGATTCACGGGGAAGGCACTGATGGCTACACCTTC	CSVFTGIHGEGTDGYTF
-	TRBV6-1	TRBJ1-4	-	TGTGCCAGCAGTGACTTAGCTTTCCGGGTCTTTAATGAAAAACTGTTTTTT	CASSDLAFRVFNEKLFF
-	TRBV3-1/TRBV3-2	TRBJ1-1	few	TGTGCCAGCAGCCAGATCGGTACAGGAGCAGCTTTCTTT	CASSQIGTGAAFF
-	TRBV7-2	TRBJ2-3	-	TGTGCCAGCAGCTTAGAACCGACGAGGGCAGATACGCAGTATTTT	CASSLEPTRADTQYF
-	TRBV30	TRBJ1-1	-	TGTGCCTGGAGTCCCGGGGGGAACACTGAAGCTTTCTTT	CAWSPGGNTEAFF
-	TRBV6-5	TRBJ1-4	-	TGTGCCAGCAGCTATAACAGGGTTGGGTATGAAAAACTGTTTTTT	CASSYNRVGYEKLFF
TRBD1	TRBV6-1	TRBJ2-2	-	TGTGCCAGCAGCCTGGGACAGGGCAACGGGGAGCTGTTTTTT	CASSLGQGNGELFF
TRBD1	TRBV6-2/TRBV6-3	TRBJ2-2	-	TGTGCCAGCAGCCTACAGGGGGCCAACACCGGGGAGCTGTTTTTT	CASSLQGANTGELFF
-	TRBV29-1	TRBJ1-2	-	TGCAGCGTTGAAGCCCCAACAGGGCTAGATGGCTACACCTTC	CSVEAPTGLDGYTF
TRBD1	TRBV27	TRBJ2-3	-	TGTGCCAGCAGTTTATCTGGTCAGGGGGTTGTAACAGATACGCAGTATTTT	CASSLSGQGVVTDTQYF
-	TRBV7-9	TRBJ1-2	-	TGTGCCAGCAGCTTAGTTCCGGGTAGCGACTATGGCTACACCTTC	CASSLVPGSDYGYTF
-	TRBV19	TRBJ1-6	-	TGTGCCAGTAGTATAAACAAGTTGGGCAATTCACCCCTCCACTTT	CASSINKLGNSPLHF
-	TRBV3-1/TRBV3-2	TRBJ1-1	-	TGTGCCAGCAGTCTTGCGGGAGGAACTGAAGCTTTCTTT	CASSLAGGTEAFF
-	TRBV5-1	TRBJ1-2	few	TGCGCCAGCAGCTTGGGACAGTCCAGAACCTATGGCTACACCTTC	CASSLGQSRTYGYTF
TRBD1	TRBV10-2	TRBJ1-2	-	TGCGCCAGCAGTGGCCCGGGACAGGAAGGCTATGGCTACACCTTC	CASSGPGQEGYGYTF
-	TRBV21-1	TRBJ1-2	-	TGTGCCAGCAGCAAAGCGCTTGGTGCGTATGGCTACACCTTC	CASSKALGAYGYTF